The entry below gives a single TCR beta chain sequence along with its context. Its specificity is unknown. The data are from a study of immune cell composition in non-small cell lung cancer. The wider study: Histologic subtype was mainly adenocarcinoma or squamous cell carcinoma. The study, taken as a whole, reports: Tumour-associated clones >0.5% occurred in 30% to 35% of adenocarcinomas, about 69% of squamous. Lung squamous cell carcinoma tumours had significantly higher top 10 clone scores and productive clonality than lung adenocarcinoma. It was not proven that tumour-reactive clones equal dominant tumour-associated clones.

The assay was immunoSEQ multiplex PCR, and TCRdb's table has in-frame clones only and misses some. The sample comprises about 15,000 clones, 69% of which are singletons, and around 8% rests with the top ten. The sample taken for sequencing was lung tumor tissue. The TCR was taken from a human donor with non-small cell lung cancer.

DNA for the CDR3: TGTGCCAGCAGCTTAGGGGCAGCCTTTAGCAATCAGCCCCAGCATTTT. This translates into CASSLGAAFSNQPQHF. The chain uses TRBV7-9 and TRBJ1-5; no reliable D call. The V end was cut by 1 base, the J end by 0 bases, with 10 bases between. Germline V CDR1 and CDR2: SEHNR, FQNEAQ (reference sequence). The CDR3 totals 16 residues.